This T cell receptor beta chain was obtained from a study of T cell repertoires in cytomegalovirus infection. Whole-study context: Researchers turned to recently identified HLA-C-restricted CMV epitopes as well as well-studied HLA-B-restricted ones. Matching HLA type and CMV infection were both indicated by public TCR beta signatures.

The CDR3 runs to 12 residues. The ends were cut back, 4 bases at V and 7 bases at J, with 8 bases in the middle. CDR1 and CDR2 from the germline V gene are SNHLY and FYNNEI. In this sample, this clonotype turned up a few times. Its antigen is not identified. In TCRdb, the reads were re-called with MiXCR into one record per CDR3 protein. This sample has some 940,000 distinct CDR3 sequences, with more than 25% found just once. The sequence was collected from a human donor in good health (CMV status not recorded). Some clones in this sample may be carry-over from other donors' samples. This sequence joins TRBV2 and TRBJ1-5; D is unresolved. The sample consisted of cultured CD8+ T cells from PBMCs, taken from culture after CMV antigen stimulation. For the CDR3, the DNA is TGTGCCAGCAGTGGGCCGCGGCAGCCCCAGCATTTT. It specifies CASSGPRQPQHF.